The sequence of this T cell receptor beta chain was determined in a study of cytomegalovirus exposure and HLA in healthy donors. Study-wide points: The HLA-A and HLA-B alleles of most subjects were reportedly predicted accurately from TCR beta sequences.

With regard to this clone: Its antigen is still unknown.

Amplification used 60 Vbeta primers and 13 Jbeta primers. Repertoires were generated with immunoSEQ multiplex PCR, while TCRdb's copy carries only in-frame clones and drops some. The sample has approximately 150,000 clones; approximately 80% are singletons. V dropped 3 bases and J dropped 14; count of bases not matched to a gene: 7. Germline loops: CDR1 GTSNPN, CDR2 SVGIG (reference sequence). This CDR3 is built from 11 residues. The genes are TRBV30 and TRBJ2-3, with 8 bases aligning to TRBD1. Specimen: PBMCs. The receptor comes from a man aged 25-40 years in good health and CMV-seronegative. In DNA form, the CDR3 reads TGTGCCTGGAGGGGCACAGGGGGTTGGTATTTT. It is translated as CAWRGTGGWYF.